The clone carrying this TCR beta chain was counted a few times. The antigen is unknown. CDR1 MRHNA and CDR2 SNTAGT come from the germline V gene. With V trimmed by 8 bases and J by 6 bases, 6 bases remained unmatched. The CDR3 covers 14 residues. This sample stems from a study of cytomegalovirus exposure and HLA in healthy donors. Amplification used 60 Vbeta primers and 13 Jbeta primers. Authors' methods: Later analysis identified tens of millions of unique TCR beta chains, around 10 million shared. Data came from immunoSEQ multiplex PCR; TCRdb stores just in-frame clones and leaves some out. V, J and clone size are those of that table, while D and trimming were read from the DNA. Among 150,000 or so clones listed, roughly 70% were seen once. Findings and caveats of the study: Cytomegalovirus-associated status was assigned to about 150 TCR beta chains.

Sequencing used PBMCs. The chain has TRBV6-4 and TRBJ1-6, with TRBD1 matching over 8 bases. This clonotype was obtained from a male donor in good health and CMV-seronegative. The CDR3 protein is CASSDRGGNSPLHF. CDR3 in DNA: TGTGCCAGCTCCGACAGGGGAGGTAATTCACCCCTCCACTTT.